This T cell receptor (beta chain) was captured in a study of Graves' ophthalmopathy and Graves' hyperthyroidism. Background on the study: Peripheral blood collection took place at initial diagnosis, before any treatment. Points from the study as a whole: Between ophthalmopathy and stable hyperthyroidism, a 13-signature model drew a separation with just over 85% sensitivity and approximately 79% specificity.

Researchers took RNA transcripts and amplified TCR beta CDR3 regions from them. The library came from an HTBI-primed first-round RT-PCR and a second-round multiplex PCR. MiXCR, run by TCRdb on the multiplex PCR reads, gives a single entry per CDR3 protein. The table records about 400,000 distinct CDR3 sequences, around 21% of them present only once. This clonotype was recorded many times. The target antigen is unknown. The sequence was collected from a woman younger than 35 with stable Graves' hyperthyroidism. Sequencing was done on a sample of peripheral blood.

CDR3 sequence: CSARGLAENTGELFF. For the CDR3, the DNA is TGCAGTGCTAGAGGACTAGCGGAAAACACCGGGGAGCTGTTTTTT. This sequence joins TRBV20-1 and TRBJ2-2, with 9 bases identical to TRBD2. After removal of 1 base from V and 2 bases from J, the junction contained 2 bases not matched to a gene. CDR3 length: 15 residues. CDR1 and CDR2 (germline): DFQATT, SNEGSKA (reference sequence).